The 8 T cell receptor beta chains below come from one sample, sequenced in a study of shared clonotypes between healthy human individuals. The data were produced by immunoSEQ multiplex PCR, yet TCRdb's version contains in-frame clones alone and is incomplete. The table includes under 650,000 clones, almost 97% detected once. Sequenced sample: naive CD4+ T cells sorted from blood. Described subset: CD45RA+ positively selected. The receptors here all came from a woman aged 25-40 years in good health.

This clone has just one count. This chain joins TRBV18 and TRBJ1-2, with D unresolved. V was cut by 6 bases and J by 7 bases, with 21 bases left in between. Germline-derived CDR1 and CDR2 are KGHSH and LQKENI. CDR3 length: 15 residues. CDR3: CASSPGPSTRSGYTF. CDR3 nucleotide sequence: TGTGCCAGCTCCCCCGGCCCGTCTACTAGGTCTGGCTACACCTTC.

The chain is built from TRBV4-1 and TRBJ2-7, with TRBD2 identical over 7 bases. The J segment lost 2 bases and the V segment lost 4 bases, leaving 8 bases of the junction unmatched. Germline V gives CDR1 MGHRA, CDR2 YSYEKL. CDR3 length: 15 residues. The CDR3 here is CASSLLAGLTYEQYF. The CDR3 DNA follows: TGCGCCAGCAGCCTTCTGGCGGGACTAACCTACGAGCAGTACTTC.

V is TRBV27 and J is TRBJ1-4; weak D call: TRBD1 (5 bases). With 8 bases removed from V and 0 bases from J, the gap between germline ends came to 28 bases. Germline CDR1 MNHEY, CDR2 SMNVEV (reference sequence). The CDR3 contains 20 residues. CDR3 in amino acids: CASRSRGPPTRLATNEKLFF. The CDR3 bases are TGTGCCAGCCGTTCGCGGGGCCCCCCTACCCGCCTTGCAACTAATGAAAAACTGTTTTTT.

The genes are TRBV11-3 and TRBJ2-4, with a weak D call TRBD2 (6 bases). V was clipped by 5 bases and J by 2 bases, with 16 bases between them. CDR3 length: 16 residues. The V gene's germline CDR1 is SGHNT and CDR2 YENEEA. This chain's CDR3 is CASSQGLPGSKNIQYF. CDR3 DNA sequence: TGTGCCAGCAGCCAGGGACTCCCGGGGTCCAAAAACATTCAGTACTTC.

The chain uses TRBV28 and TRBJ1-1, with D uncertain. Germline assignment: CDR1 MDHEN and CDR2 SYDVKM. V lost 2 bases, J lost 2 bases, and 12 bases lay in between. The CDR3 loop spans 15 amino acids. The CDR3, as DNA: TGTGCCAGCAGTTTACGCAGATTAGAAAACACTGAAGCTTTCTTT. As protein: CASSLRRLENTEAFF.

CDR3: CASSEGGGRETQYF. In DNA, the CDR3 is TGTGCCAGCTCCGAAGGGGGGGGCAGGGAGACCCAGTACTTC. The chain recombines TRBV6-5 with TRBJ2-5; D might be TRBD2 (7 bases). The CDR3 extends over 14 amino acids. Trimming pared 8 bases from V and 5 bases from J, leaving 18 bases between. Germline CDR1 MNHEY, CDR2 SVGAGI.

This chain joins TRBV29-1 and TRBJ1-5, with 7 bases fitting TRBD1. Germline-derived CDR1 and CDR2 are SQVTM and ANQGSEA. This CDR3 comprises 14 residues. V trimming: 6 bases; J trimming: 1 base; junction bases outside the gene matches: 6. The DNA of the CDR3 is TGCAGCGTGGGGGACAGTGGGAGCAATCAGCCCCAGCATTTT. It yields the protein CSVGDSGSNQPQHF.

The chain uses TRBV2 and TRBJ2-7; D gene ambiguous. V dropped 7 bases and J dropped 6 bases, with 10 bases sitting between them. From germline, CDR1 is SNHLY and CDR2 FYNNEI. The CDR3 runs 11 residues. CDR3 in amino acids: CASMLGSEQYF. The CDR3 nucleotides read TGTGCCAGCATGTTGGGTAGCGAGCAGTACTTC. The full variable domain, in which reference TRBV2 and TRBJ2-7 provide the parts outside the CDR3, is EPEVTQTPSHQVTQMGQEVILRCVPISNHLYFYWYRQILGQKVEFLVSFYNNEISEKSEIFDDQFSVERPDGSNFTLKIRSTKLEDSAMYFCASMLGSEQYFGPGTRLTVT.